These 30 T cell receptor beta chains originate from one sample sequenced in a study of cytomegalovirus exposure and HLA in healthy donors. Assay used: immunoSEQ multiplex PCR; TCRdb lists only in-frame clones, some missing. The sample lists approximately 230,000 clones; roughly 87% were seen once. Sequencing was performed on PBMCs. These receptor sequences come from a man aged 18-30 years in good health and CMV-seropositive.

V is TRBV9 and J is TRBJ2-7, with 11 bases identical to TRBD2. This CDR3 has 17 amino acids. The V gene's germline CDR1 is SGDLS and CDR2 YYNGEE. V gave up 3 bases and J gave up 0 bases; unmatched junction bases: 8. In DNA form, the CDR3 reads TGTGCCAGCAGCGCCGGGACTAGCGGCTTAAGCTCCTACGAGCAGTACTTC. Its translation: CASSAGTSGLSSYEQYF.

The DNA of the CDR3 is TGCGCCAGCAGCCGCGTACGGGAACCTACTGAAGCTTTCTTT. Amino acids: CASSRVREPTEAFF. The chain recombines TRBV4-1 with TRBJ1-1; unclear D gene. Germline CDR1 and CDR2: MGHRA and YSYEKL. The CDR3 consists of 14 residues. Trimming removed 4 bases from V and 5 bases from J, with 14 bases in between.

A remark on this clone: The sample holds other DNA sequences that translate to the same CDR3. The V call is TRBV6-5, the J call TRBJ1-1, with 7 bases lining up with TRBD1. From germline, CDR1 is MNHEY and CDR2 SVGAGI. The CDR3 totals 13 residues. V trimming: 6 bases; J trimming: 1 base; junction bases outside the gene matches: 2. This CDR3 reads CASRRTGNTEAFF. CDR3 in DNA: TGTGCCAGCAGACGGACAGGGAACACTGAAGCTTTCTTT.

The chain is built from TRBV6-4 and TRBJ2-1, with 12 bases identical to TRBD2. J gave up 8 bases and V 3 bases, and 5 bases lay outside the gene matches. There are 15 residues in the CDR3. Germline V gene lookup returns CDR1 MRHNA and CDR2 SNTAGT. The CDR3 region has the DNA TGTGCCAGCAGTGAAACCGGGACTAGCGGGTATGAGCAGTTCTTC. Translated, it gives CASSETGTSGYEQFF.

The chain links TRBV6-1 to TRBJ2-3, with TRBD2 matching 7 bases. V lost 7 bases to trimming and J lost 4 bases; unmatched junction nucleotides: 5. Germline V gene lookup returns CDR1 MNHNS and CDR2 SASEGT. CDR3 size: 13 residues. CDR3 region: CASTYRGADTQYF. CDR3 coding DNA: TGTGCCAGCACCTATCGGGGGGCAGATACGCAGTATTTT.

The rearrangement joins TRBV18 to TRBJ1-3; TRBD1 is a possible D gene (5 bases). The CDR3 is 16 amino acids. Between the trimmed V and J ends, which lost 5 bases and 0 bases, there was a span of 14 bases. The germline CDR1 and CDR2 sequences are KGHSH and LQKENI. CDR3 in amino acids: CASSGGLMSSGNTIYF. The CDR3 region has the DNA TGTGCCAGCTCAGGGGGACTGATGAGCTCTGGAAACACCATATATTTT.

The rearrangement joins TRBV5-8 to TRBJ1-5, with D possibly being TRBD1 (6 bases). V was pared by 4 bases and J by 4 bases, with 15 bases between. Germline V gene data show CDR1 as SGHTS and CDR2 as YDEGEE. This CDR3 is built from 15 residues. The DNA for the CDR3 is TGTGCCAGCAGCCACGGGACATATCTTAATCAGCCCCAGCATTTT. Protein product: CASSHGTYLNQPQHF.

This rearrangement joins TRBV5-1 to TRBJ2-3; D might be TRBD2 (5 bases). The ends were cut back, 4 bases at V and 3 bases at J, with 21 bases in the middle. CDR1 and CDR2 (germline): SGHRS, YFSETQ. This CDR3 comprises 17 residues. The CDR3, as DNA: TGCGCCAGCAGCGCCGGACTGACCTTCGATTTGACAGATACGCAGTATTTT. As protein: CASSAGLTFDLTDTQYF.

The V and J genes are TRBV10-2 and TRBJ2-5; 10 bases agree with TRBD2. Trimming removed 6 bases from V and 5 bases from J; junction bases left unmatched: 6. The CDR3 runs 14 residues. Germline V gene lookup returns CDR1 WSHSY and CDR2 SAAADI. The DNA of the CDR3 is TGCGCCAGCAGAGAGCGGGAGGGTCGTGAGACCCAGTACTTC. Its protein is CASREREGRETQYF.

The chain links TRBV2 to TRBJ2-1, with a possible D match to TRBD1 (6 bases). There are 12 residues in the CDR3. V lost 4 bases and J lost 5, with 6 bases in between. The V gene's germline CDR1 is SNHLY and CDR2 FYNNEI. The CDR3 here is CASSGQDNEQFF. The CDR3 DNA sequence: TGTGCCAGCAGTGGACAGGACAATGAGCAGTTCTTC.

This chain links TRBV5-1 with TRBJ1-5; D is uncertain. CDR3 length: 15 residues. Trimming left V 2 bases short and J 4 bases short, with 13 bases between. Per the germline V gene, CDR1 is SGHRS and CDR2 is YFSETQ. Here the CDR3 reads CASSFDGSLNQPQHF. The CDR3 nucleotides read TGCGCCAGCAGCTTCGACGGGTCCCTGAATCAGCCCCAGCATTTT.

The J gene is TRBJ2-3, the V gene TRBV9; the match to TRBD2 covers 10 bases. Germline V gene data show CDR1 as SGDLS and CDR2 as YYNGEE. The CDR3 runs 15 residues. The V segment lost 0 bases and the J segment 6 bases; nucleotides outside the gene matches: 4. DNA for the CDR3: TGTGCCAGCAGCGTAGTAGCGGGAGGCCGTGATACGCAGTATTTT. It specifies CASSVVAGGRDTQYF.

The sample holds a few counts of this clone. The chain recombines TRBV5-1 with TRBJ2-2; perhaps TRBD1 as D (6 bases). This CDR3 comprises 15 residues. V shed 0 bases and J shed 6 bases, with 12 bases lying between them. The germline CDR1 and CDR2 sequences are SGHRS and YFSETQ. CDR3 sequence (DNA): TGCGCCAGCAGCTTGGAGCAGGGGATGGCCGGGGAGCTGTTTTTT. It codes for CASSLEQGMAGELFF.

The CDR3 sequence is CASLQPDRETEAFF. The CDR3 nucleotides read TGTGCCAGCCTCCAGCCCGACAGGGAAACTGAAGCTTTCTTT. The chain is built from TRBV2 and TRBJ1-1; TRBD1 agrees at 7 bases. Germline V gives CDR1 SNHLY, CDR2 FYNNEI. Unmatched junction bases numbered 11, after V lost 8 bases and J lost 5 bases. The CDR3 has 14 amino acids.

The chain recombines TRBV11-2 with TRBJ2-1; 12 nucleotides agree with TRBD2. The CDR3 spans 20 residues. V was clipped by 0 bases and J by 1 base; unmatched bases: 10. Germline loops: CDR1 SGHAT, CDR2 FQNNGV. The CDR3 DNA is TGTGCCAGCAGCTTAGATAGGGCGACTAGCGGGAGTGTATCCTACAATGAGCAGTTCTTC. Protein product: CASSLDRATSGSVSYNEQFF.

The chain uses TRBV11-3 and TRBJ1-5; D is undetermined. Trimming stripped 3 bases from V and 7 bases from J, with 10 bases between. Germline assignment: CDR1 SGHNT and CDR2 YENEEA. This CDR3 is 13 amino acids long. CDR3 protein: CASSFKTHQPQHF. CDR3 coding DNA: TGTGCCAGCAGCTTTAAGACCCACCAGCCCCAGCATTTT.

A word on this clone: At the DNA level, this CDR3 is encoded by other sequences in the same sample as well. The chain recombines TRBV28 with TRBJ1-2, with D uncertain. The CDR3 runs to 12 residues. Per the germline V gene, CDR1 is MDHEN and CDR2 is SYDVKM. V lost 5 bases and J lost 0, with 4 bases in between. The CDR3 here is CASSRTNYGYTF. For the CDR3, the DNA is TGTGCCAGCAGTAGGACTAACTATGGCTACACCTTC.

The genes are TRBV11-2 and TRBJ2-1, with 14 positions matching TRBD2. CDR3 length: 16 amino acids. The germline V gene encodes CDR1 SGHAT and CDR2 FQNNGV. Germline trimming cut 1 base from V and 12 bases from J; bases unmatched to any gene: 8. This chain's CDR3 is CASSLARTSGGRGQFF. In DNA form, the CDR3 reads TGTGCCAGCAGCTTAGCCCGGACTAGCGGGGGGAGGGGGCAGTTCTTC.

The V call is TRBV2, the J call TRBJ1-1; the D is unclear. Germline lookup yields CDR1 SNHLY and CDR2 FYNNEI. The CDR3 loop spans 12 amino acids. Trimming shortened V by 6 bases and J by 3 bases, and 8 bases separated the two germline ends. CDR3 amino acids: CASRVRYTEAFF. CDR3 DNA sequence: TGTGCCAGCAGGGTTCGGTACACTGAAGCTTTCTTT.

The chain is built from TRBV5-1 and TRBJ2-7, with a possible D match to TRBD1 (5 bases). In germline, CDR1 is SGHRS, CDR2 YFSETQ. The CDR3 has 15 amino acids. Trimming took off 3 bases at V and 6 bases at J, with 19 bases between the two ends. The CDR3 region has the DNA TGCGCCAGCAGCTCTCCTGACAGCAAGGGCCTCGAGCAGTACTTC. Its translation is CASSSPDSKGLEQYF.

This clone was observed a single time. This rearrangement joins TRBV7-3 to TRBJ2-7; D possibly matches TRBD1 or TRBD2 (5 bases each). The CDR3 runs to 15 residues. V shed 6 bases and J shed 5 bases, with 20 bases lying between them. Germline V gene data show CDR1 as SGHTA and CDR2 as FQGTGA. CDR3 loop: CASSPGTTTDDEQYF. CDR3 nucleotides: TGTGCCAGCAGTCCTGGGACGACCACCGACGACGAGCAGTACTTC.

For the CDR3, the DNA is TGTGCCTGGAGTGGGTTTGGGTGGAATGAGCAGTTCTTC. It specifies CAWSGFGWNEQFF. The chain is built from TRBV30 and TRBJ2-1, with D hard to call. Germline assignment: CDR1 GTSNPN and CDR2 SVGIG (reference sequence). Trimming cost V 1 base and J 7 bases, with 11 bases left between them. The CDR3 length is 13 residues.

The rearrangement joins TRBV19 to TRBJ2-7; no clear D gene. There are 11 residues in the CDR3. Trimming left V 6 bases short and J 7 bases short, with 10 bases between. Germline V CDR1 and CDR2: LNHDA, SQIVND (reference sequence). The DNA for the CDR3 is TGTGCCAGTAGCGACGGTCTGGAGCAGTACTTC. Encoded protein: CASSDGLEQYF.

The V and J genes are TRBV9 and TRBJ1-2; 11 bases map to TRBD1. This CDR3 has 15 residues. Per germline, CDR1 SGDLS and CDR2 YYNGEE. V lost 6 bases, J lost 3 bases, and 7 bases stayed unmatched. The CDR3 sequence is CASKTGTGGDYGYTF. Written as DNA, the CDR3 is TGTGCCAGCAAGACCGGGACAGGGGGTGACTATGGCTACACCTTC.

The chain has TRBV27 and TRBJ1-2, with TRBD1 matching 8 bases. With V trimmed by 5 bases and J by 8 bases, 7 bases remained unmatched. CDR3 length: 13 residues. Per the germline V gene, CDR1 is MNHEY and CDR2 is SMNVEV (reference sequence). CDR3 protein: CASSQLQGGGYTF. DNA of the CDR3: TGTGCCAGCAGTCAATTACAGGGGGGGGGCTACACCTTC.

The CDR3 loop is CASSYSGPSTYEQYF. CDR3 nucleotides: TGTGCCAGCAGTTACTCCGGACCCTCCACCTACGAGCAGTACTTC. The rearrangement links TRBV6-5 to TRBJ2-7; D not certain. Germline CDR1 is MNHEY and CDR2 is SVGAGI. The V and J ends lost 0 bases and 2 bases respectively, with 11 bases between them. The CDR3 has 15 amino acids.

The count of this clone is one. The chain is built from TRBV7-6 and TRBJ2-3; TRBD2 might be the D (5 bases). Germline CDR1 reads SGHVS; CDR2 reads FNYEAQ. V was trimmed by 1 base and J by 7 bases, leaving 15 bases between them. The CDR3 runs 15 residues. The CDR3 sequence is CASSLGYTGSNTQYF. In nucleotides, the CDR3 is TGTGCCAGCAGCTTAGGGTACACGGGATCAAATACGCAGTATTTT.

The chain is built from TRBV5-1 and TRBJ2-7; 8 nucleotides line up with TRBD2. V trimming: 4 bases; J trimming: 2 bases; junction bases outside the gene matches: 5. Germline-derived CDR1 and CDR2 are SGHRS and YFSETQ. This CDR3 region has 14 residues. The CDR3 spells CASSPLAGTYEQYF. CDR3 DNA: TGCGCCAGCAGCCCGTTAGCGGGAACCTACGAGCAGTACTTC.

V usage is TRBV5-5 and J usage is TRBJ1-5, with D unclear. The germline V gene has CDR1 SGHKS and CDR2 YYEKEE (reference sequence). The V gene lost 1 base and the J gene lost 4 bases, with 9 bases spanning the gap. The CDR3 spans 14 residues. The CDR3 reads CASSLYSENQPQHF. The CDR3 nucleotides are TGTGCCAGCAGCTTGTATTCTGAAAATCAGCCCCAGCATTTT. Drawing the rest from reference TRBV5-5 and TRBJ1-5, the complete variable domain is DAGVTQSPTHLIKTRGQQVTLRCSPISGHKSVSWYQQVLGQGPQFIFQYYEKEERGRGNFPDRFSARQFPNYSSELNVNALLLGDSALYLCASSLYSENQPQHFGDGTRLSIL.

This chain joins TRBV10-2 and TRBJ1-1, with D possibly matching TRBD1 (5 bases). The CDR3 has 17 residues. With 2 bases removed from V and 1 base from J, the gap between germline ends came to 17 bases. From germline, CDR1 is WSHSY and CDR2 SAAADI. The CDR3 DNA reads TGCGCCAGCAGTGAGAGGGCGCGGGGGTCGTCGAACACTGAAGCTTTCTTT. It encodes CASSERARGSSNTEAFF.